This T cell receptor beta chain was sequenced during a study of cytomegalovirus exposure and HLA in healthy donors. Study-level findings and limits: Altogether, 160 or so TCR beta chains were recorded as cytomegalovirus-associated. Presence/absence analyses treated sequencing depth as roughly uniform across donors.

Use of 60 Vbeta and 13 Jbeta primers characterized the PCR. Assay: immunoSEQ multiplex PCR; the TCRdb copy retains only in-frame clones and omits some. The sample records 100,000 to 150,000 clones, roughly 66% being singletons. On this clone: Its antigen is as yet unknown.

The TCR comes from a man aged 18 to 29 in good health and CMV-seronegative. Material: PBMCs.

The CDR3 DNA reads as TGTGCCAGCAGCTTAGTGTCTAGCGGGGGGAGGGAGCAGTACTTC. Protein: CASSLVSSGGREQYF. The chain recombines TRBV7-2 with TRBJ2-7; 11 bases map to TRBD2. J lost 7 bases, V lost 1 base, and 6 bases had no gene match. The CDR3 sequence is 15 residues long. Germline V gives CDR1 SGHTA, CDR2 FQGNSA.